The sequence of this T cell receptor (beta chain) was determined in a study of blood T cell repertoires in COVID-19. As for the study in general: Acute-phase and convalescent COVID-19 samples originated in the United States, Italy and Spain. From T cells, B-cell-depleted T cells, or PBMCs came the material, which was cDNA or gDNA.

Source study methods: For nucleated cells, counts were estimated from reference gene primer amplification. Some clones are missing from TCRdb's copy, which holds only in-frame ones; the method was immunoSEQ multiplex PCR. V, J and clone size are those of that table, while D and trimming were read from the DNA. The sample lists some 200,000 clones, 80% to 95% occurring once. The CDR3 is made up of 12 amino acids. Germline loops: CDR1 ENHRY, CDR2 SYGVKD. Points on this clone: Sequence at one end of the junction differs from germline and may be a read error.

The sample consisted of peripheral blood. The sequence was collected from a man aged 50 to 59 with acute or convalescent COVID-19. The gene calls are TRBV10-3 and TRBJ2-7, with D maybe TRBD2 (5 bases). CDR3 sequence: CAISGGNYEQYF. CDR3 DNA: TGTGCCATCAGTGGAGGGAACTACGAACAGTACTTC.